This entry describes one T cell receptor beta chain. Its specificity is unknown. The sample originates from a study of T cells after yellow fever vaccination. TCRdb independently ran MiXCR on the 5' RACE reads; one entry per CDR3 protein. The table lists 300,000 to 400,000 distinct CDR3 sequences, 8.7% of them singletons. Notes on the study in general: Weaker overall, the secondary response nonetheless peaked faster (day 5 versus 15).

Germline assignment: CDR1 MGHRA and CDR2 YSYEKL. Trimming took off 1 base at V and 0 bases at J, with 12 bases between the two ends. The CDR3 is 16 amino acids. This specimen consisted of PBMCs, obtained on the day of the first yellow fever vaccination. The clonotype originates from a man aged 18-30 years who received the YFV17D yellow fever vaccine. The chain couples TRBV4-1 to TRBJ1-2, with D perhaps matching TRBD1 (5 bases). The CDR3: CASSQGQGFSNYGYTF. Here the CDR3 DNA reads TGCGCCAGCAGCCAAGGGCAGGGATTTTCTAACTATGGCTACACCTTC.